This entry lists 28 T cell receptor beta chains sequenced from one sample in a study of molecular identifiers for immune sequencing clone quantification. TCRdb re-called the PCR reads with MiXCR, one entry per CDR3 protein. Counted here are 400,000 to 600,000 distinct CDR3 sequences, under 30% occurring once; the ten biggest clones make up around 0.76%. Sequenced input: naive CD8+ T cells from blood, with Jurkat cell RNA spiked in. Described subset: FACS-sorted CD8+CD4-CCR7+CD45RA+ naive T cells. These receptors originate from a human donor in good health. Some libraries in this study had Jurkat cell RNA spiked in.

This clonotype came up many times. The CDR3 DNA follows: TGTGCCAGCAGTCCAATGGTTGGGGAGCCTACTGAAAAACTGTTTTTT. Residues: CASSPMVGEPTEKLFF. The chain recombines TRBV7-9 with TRBJ1-4; D ambiguous. The V end was cut by 6 bases, the J end by 7 bases, with 21 bases between. This CDR3 has 16 amino acids. CDR1 SEHNR and CDR2 FQNEAQ come from the germline V gene (reference sequence).

This sequence joins TRBV2 and TRBJ2-1; 7 positions match TRBD2. The CDR3 is made up of 13 amino acids. V shed 10 bases, J shed 5 bases, and the junction held 8 bases outside the gene matches. CDR1 SNHLY and CDR2 FYNNEI come from the germline V gene. In DNA, the CDR3 is TGTGCCATGCATAGCGGGCAGAACAATGAGCAGTTCTTC. Protein: CAMHSGQNNEQFF.

The chain combines TRBV5-6 with TRBJ2-7; D is undetermined. The CDR3 consists of 13 residues. The germline CDR1 and CDR2 sequences are SGHDT and YYEEEE. Trimming cost V 4 bases and J 7 bases, with 15 bases left between them. The CDR3 sequence is CASSLVVPNEQYF. The CDR3 DNA sequence: TGTGCCAGCAGCCTGGTCGTTCCGAATGAGCAGTACTTC.

The V and J genes are TRBV20-1 and TRBJ2-3; 7 bases align to TRBD1. CDR1 and CDR2 from the germline V gene are DFQATT and SNEGSKA (reference sequence). The length of the CDR3 is 14 residues. The J segment lost 5 bases and the V segment lost 3 bases, leaving 8 bases of the junction unmatched. The CDR3 sequence is CSASATGLRDTQYF. The CDR3 nucleotides are TGCAGTGCTAGTGCGACAGGGCTTCGAGATACGCAGTATTTT.

This clonotype was picked up one time. The V call is TRBV28, the J call TRBJ2-1, with 10 bases fitting TRBD2. The CDR3 is 15 amino acids. J lost 11 bases, V lost 2 bases, and 9 bases had no gene match. Germline V gene sequence: CDR1 MDHEN, CDR2 SYDVKM. CDR3 region: CASSLLAGEGNQQFF. In DNA, the CDR3 is TGTGCCAGCAGTTTACTAGCGGGGGAGGGTAATCAGCAGTTCTTC. Full variable domain (missing parts from reference TRBV28 and TRBJ2-1): DVKVTQSSRYLVKRTGEKVFLECVQDMDHENMFWYRQDPGLGLRLIYFSYDVKMKEKGDIPEGYSVSREKKERFSLILESASTNQTSMYLCASSLLAGEGNQQFFGPGTRLTVL.

This clonotype was recorded many times. The chain links TRBV29-1 to TRBJ2-2; D is unresolved. The CDR3 totals 11 residues. The V end lost 1 base, the J end lost 7 bases, and 4 bases lay between the germline ends. Germline values: CDR1 SQVTM, CDR2 ANQGSEA. CDR3 amino acids: CSVEGVGELFF. The CDR3 DNA follows: TGCAGCGTTGAAGGCGTCGGGGAGCTGTTTTTT.

Of note for this clonotype: Possible read error: a much larger clone is one base away. The chain uses TRBV2 and TRBJ2-5; D not certain. This CDR3 contains 15 residues. Germline CDR1 reads SNHLY; CDR2 reads FYNNEI. CDR3 region: CARHTEEIHQGTQYF. The CDR3 bases are TGTGCCAGGCATACCGAAGAGATACATCAAGGGACCCAGTACTTC.

The chain has TRBV20-1 and TRBJ2-5, with D unclear. CDR3 length: 14 residues. Germline CDR1 DFQATT, CDR2 SNEGSKA (reference sequence). V lost 6 bases and J lost 2, with 16 bases in between. The CDR3 here is CSAAARLGQETQYF. CDR3 sequence (DNA): TGCAGTGCCGCGGCGCGGTTGGGGCAAGAGACCCAGTACTTC.

A note on this clonotype: An end of the junction differs from the germline gene, which may be a read error. The chain couples TRBV5-6 to TRBJ2-7, with 7 bases lining up with TRBD1. Germline CDR1 reads SGHDT; CDR2 reads YYEEEE. The CDR3 runs to 13 residues. Here the CDR3 reads CASSRDSSYGQYF. The CDR3 DNA follows: TGTGCCAGCAGCCGGGACAGCTCCTACGGGCAGTACTTC.

The rearrangement uses TRBV7-9 and TRBJ2-7; tentatively, D is TRBD1 or TRBD2 (5 bases each). The germline V and J ends were trimmed by 5 bases and 1 base, with 9 bases remaining between them. Germline CDR1 SEHNR, CDR2 FQNEAQ (reference sequence). This CDR3 region has 13 residues. CDR3 sequence reads: CASSPWGSYEQYF. The CDR3 DNA follows: TGTGCCAGCAGCCCCTGGGGGTCCTACGAGCAGTACTTC.

The chain combines TRBV29-1 with TRBJ2-3; D may be TRBD2 (6 bases). CDR1 SQVTM and CDR2 ANQGSEA come from the germline V gene. V gave up 5 bases and J gave up 4 bases, with 13 bases separating them. The CDR3 extends over 13 amino acids. DNA of the CDR3: TGCAGCGTTAAACTAGCCCTACCAGATACGCAGTATTTT. Translation gives CSVKLALPDTQYF.

This clonotype was counted a few times. This chain joins TRBV7-9 and TRBJ2-7; D is perhaps TRBD2 (6 bases). The CDR3 has 14 residues. Trimming removed 4 bases from V and 1 base from J, with 11 bases in between. CDR1 and CDR2 from the germline V gene are SEHNR and FQNEAQ (reference sequence). CDR3: CASSSGLQSYEQYF. The CDR3 DNA sequence: TGTGCCAGCAGCTCGGGACTTCAGTCCTACGAGCAGTACTTC.

The V and J genes are TRBV29-1 and TRBJ2-7, with 8 bases that match TRBD1. CDR3 size: 12 residues. Germline CDR1 is SQVTM and CDR2 is ANQGSEA. The V gene end was trimmed by 5 bases and the J gene end by 5 bases; junction bases not matched to a gene: 5. The CDR3 here is CSVLTGEHEQYF. The CDR3 nucleotides are TGCAGCGTTTTGACAGGGGAACACGAGCAGTACTTC.

V and J are TRBV2 and TRBJ2-7; 9 nucleotides agree with TRBD1. Trimming at V came to 4 bases and at J to 5 bases, leaving 9 bases not matched to a gene. Germline lookup yields CDR1 SNHLY and CDR2 FYNNEI. The CDR3 spans 15 residues. The DNA for the CDR3 is TGTGCCAGCAGTGCAATGACAGGGGGTGGAGACGAGCAGTACTTC. Translation gives CASSAMTGGGDEQYF.

This chain connects TRBV29-1 to TRBJ1-2, with D perhaps TRBD1 (5 bases). CDR3 length equals 11 residues. Deletions cut 4 bases from V and 6 bases from J, with 9 bases between. CDR1 is SQVTM, CDR2 ANQGSEA, per germline. The CDR3 here is CSVVGVDGYTF. The CDR3 nucleotides read TGCAGCGTTGTAGGGGTGGATGGCTACACCTTC.

This clonotype was observed a handful of times. The genes are TRBV30 and TRBJ2-1; 8 nucleotides match TRBD2. The CDR3 covers 15 residues. Germline V gives CDR1 GTSNPN, CDR2 SVGIG (reference sequence). Trimming cost V 2 bases and J 0 bases; bases outside gene matches: 3. The CDR3 DNA is TGTGCCTGGAGTAACGGGAGGGGCTCCTACAATGAGCAGTTCTTC. Translating it yields CAWSNGRGSYNEQFF.

This clonotype was picked up a small number of times. The V gene is TRBV9, the J gene TRBJ1-1, with TRBD1 matching 7 bases. The V gene's germline CDR1 is SGDLS and CDR2 YYNGEE. The CDR3 totals 15 residues. The J segment lost 4 bases and the V segment lost 4 bases, leaving 10 bases of the junction unmatched. CDR3 amino acids: CASSSDRVVGTEAFF. The CDR3 bases are TGTGCCAGCAGCTCAGACAGGGTGGTCGGCACTGAAGCTTTCTTT.

This chain uses TRBV6-2 or TRBV6-3 with TRBJ2-1; D not resolved. Trimming left V 2 bases short and J 7 bases short, with 12 bases between. CDR1 and CDR2 (germline): MNHEY, SVGEGT. CDR3 length equals 14 residues. CDR3 DNA: TGTGCCAGCAGTTACGGCAACGACGGAAATGAGCAGTTCTTC. It specifies CASSYGNDGNEQFF.

The chain employs TRBV12-3 or TRBV12-4 and TRBJ1-1; tentatively, D is TRBD1 (6 bases). V shed 7 bases and J shed 0 bases, with 9 bases lying between them. This CDR3 is built from 13 residues. The CDR3 reads CASNGDMNTEAFF. The CDR3 nucleotides are TGTGCCAGCAACGGGGACATGAACACTGAAGCTTTCTTT.

This clonotype was detected only a few times. The V gene is TRBV10-3, the J gene TRBJ2-7; a possible D gene is TRBD2 (5 bases). CDR1 is ENHRY, CDR2 SYGVKD, per germline. This CDR3 is built from 15 residues. Trimming left V 1 base short and J 4 bases short, with 14 bases between. The CDR3 DNA reads as TGTGCCATCAGTGAGTATACGGGAAATCTATACGAGCAGTACTTC. This codes for CAISEYTGNLYEQYF.

The chain links TRBV29-1 to TRBJ1-2; D is undetermined. CDR1 and CDR2 from the germline V gene are SQVTM and ANQGSEA. Deletions cut 5 bases from V and 2 bases from J, with 6 bases between. The CDR3 has 11 residues. Here the CDR3 reads CSVSVNYGYTF. The CDR3, as DNA: TGCAGCGTTTCAGTCAACTATGGCTACACCTTC.

The J gene is TRBJ2-3, the V gene TRBV14; D not resolved. CDR1 is SGHDN and CDR2 is FVKESK in the germline V gene. V was shortened by 2 bases and J by 2 bases, with 26 bases between the two germline ends. The CDR3 has 20 amino acids. In DNA, the CDR3 is TGTGCCAGCAGCCAAACAGATCTCAGACTTTCCCTACGGTACACAGATACGCAGTATTTT. It encodes CASSQTDLRLSLRYTDTQYF.

This clonotype showed up many times. The chain carries TRBV2 and TRBJ2-3; D is undetermined. Germline lookup yields CDR1 SNHLY and CDR2 FYNNEI. Trimming left V 5 bases short and J 2 bases short, with 23 bases between. This CDR3 region has 18 residues. CDR3 loop: CASSSTLRDGPDTDTQYF. Here the CDR3 DNA reads TGTGCCAGCAGTAGTACGCTCCGAGACGGTCCAGACACAGATACGCAGTATTTT.

This clonotype came up a few times. This sequence joins TRBV5-1 and TRBJ2-7; possibly TRBD2 for D (5 bases). This CDR3 is built from 17 residues. Looked up from germline, CDR1 is SGHRS and CDR2 is YFSETQ. Trimming took off 4 bases at V and 5 bases at J, with 25 bases between the two ends. The CDR3, as DNA: TGCGCCAGCAGCCAAGGGCCTCCTAGCCAAATTAGCCACGAGCAGTACTTC. It yields the protein CASSQGPPSQISHEQYF.

Regarding this clonotype: A much larger clone is a single base away; this may be a read error. The genes are TRBV14 and TRBJ2-7; no clear D. Germline-derived CDR1 and CDR2 are SGHDN and FVKESK. The CDR3 extends over 13 amino acids. Trimming stripped 4 bases from V and 5 bases from J, with 12 bases between. DNA for the CDR3: TGTGCCAGCAGCCGCGAAGGGTTCAACGAGCAGTACTTC. This gives the protein CASSREGFNEQYF.

The genes are TRBV7-8 and TRBJ2-1; 7 positions agree with TRBD2. Germline V gene data show CDR1 as SGHVS and CDR2 as FQNEAQ. The CDR3 loop spans 13 amino acids. V trimming: 7 bases; J trimming: 8 bases; junction bases outside the gene matches: 8. CDR3 loop: CASMPSGVDEQFF. In nucleotides, the CDR3 is TGTGCCAGCATGCCCAGCGGGGTCGATGAGCAGTTCTTC. Looking up the rest from reference TRBV7-8 and TRBJ2-1 gives the full variable domain: GAGVSQSPRYKVAKRGQDVALRCDPISGHVSLFWYQQALGQGPEFLTYFQNEAQLDKSGLPSDRFFAERPEGSVSTLKIQRTQQEDSAVYLCASMPSGVDEQFFGPGTRLTVL.

Ten or more counts support this clonotype. The V and J genes are TRBV30 and TRBJ2-3; tentative D call: TRBD2 (5 bases). The germline V and J ends were trimmed by 4 bases and 5 bases, with 25 bases remaining between them. The CDR3 totals 17 residues. Germline CDR1 is GTSNPN and CDR2 is SVGIG (reference sequence). CDR3 loop: CAWNQISGGLAEDTQYF. In nucleotides, the CDR3 is TGTGCCTGGAATCAGATAAGCGGAGGCCTCGCGGAAGATACGCAGTATTTT.

A note on this clonotype: A much larger clone sits a single nucleotide away, making a read error possible. V is TRBV5-6 and J is TRBJ1-1; tentative D call: TRBD1 (5 bases). The CDR3 length is 15 residues. Germline loops: CDR1 SGHDT, CDR2 YYEEEE. The CDR3 here is CASSFSEVRGTEASF. For the CDR3, the DNA is TGTGCCAGCAGCTTTAGTGAGGTGCGGGGGACTGAAGCTTCCTTT. Full variable domain (rest looked up from reference TRBV5-6 and TRBJ1-1): DAGVTQSPTHLIKTRGQQVTLRCSPKSGHDTVSWYQQALGQGPQFIFQYYEEEERQRGNFPDRFSGHQFPNYSSELNVNALLLGDSALYLCASSFSEVRGTEASFGQGTRLTVV.